Listed here are 15 T cell receptor beta chains from one sample, sequenced in a study of T-cell memory formation after mild COVID-19. TCRdb used MiXCR to reprocess the 5' RACE reads, holding one entry per CDR3 protein. Of 200,000 to 250,000 distinct CDR3 sequences in the sample, roughly a tenth were seen once. Sequences were obtained from PBMCs or a T cell subset sorted from them (not recorded which). The receptors were sampled from a man aged 18 to 29 who had mild COVID-19 (a few samples of this study predate the infection). Cell type and time point are not known.

This chain links TRBV4-3 with TRBJ1-4; D is perhaps TRBD1 (5 bases). V shed 4 bases and J shed 2 bases, with 11 bases lying between them. There are 15 residues in the CDR3. Germline lookup yields CDR1 LGHNA and CDR2 YSLEER. DNA for the CDR3: TGCGCCAGCAGCCCGGGCCGGGGGACTAATGAAAAACTGTTTTTT. Encoded protein: CASSPGRGTNEKLFF.

This clonotype was counted between two and nine times. V and J are TRBV4-1 and TRBJ2-4; D may be TRBD2 (5 bases). Germline CDR1 and CDR2: MGHRA and YSYEKL. The CDR3 runs 16 residues. V lost 4 bases and J 3 bases, leaving 16 bases between the germline ends. The CDR3 DNA reads TGCGCCAGCAGCCCCCGACCAGCGGCCAGCAAAAACATTCAGTACTTC. Encoded protein: CASSPRPAASKNIQYF.

This clonotype was picked up a small number of times. This chain joins TRBV5-1 and TRBJ2-1; weak D call: TRBD2 (6 bases). This CDR3 is 13 amino acids long. The V gene lost 3 bases and the J gene lost 8 bases, with 12 bases spanning the gap. Germline loops: CDR1 SGHRS, CDR2 YFSETQ. The CDR3 region is CASSSGPGDEQFF. The DNA for the CDR3 is TGCGCCAGCAGCTCGGGGCCGGGGGATGAGCAGTTCTTC.

The gene calls are TRBV30 and TRBJ1-1; D remains unclear. Per germline, CDR1 GTSNPN and CDR2 SVGIG (reference sequence). CDR3 length: 13 residues. Trimming took 0 bases from V and 1 from J, leaving 6 bases between them. The CDR3 is CAWSVKSNTEAFF. Written as DNA, the CDR3 is TGTGCCTGGAGTGTAAAGTCGAACACTGAAGCTTTCTTT.

The rearrangement joins TRBV6-6 to TRBJ1-5; D gene unclear. In germline, CDR1 is MNHNY, CDR2 SVGAGI (reference sequence). The ends were cut back, 7 bases at V and 7 bases at J, with 11 bases in the middle. The CDR3 contains 12 residues. CDR3 region: CASIGVQQPQHF. In DNA, the CDR3 is TGTGCCAGCATTGGGGTTCAACAGCCCCAGCATTTT.

The sample holds a few counts of this clonotype. This chain links TRBV12-3 or TRBV12-4 with TRBJ1-1; D call uncertain. V lost 7 bases to trimming and J lost 3 bases, with 9 bases between them. CDR3 size: 12 residues. The chain's CDR3 is CASNLGDTEAFF. The CDR3 bases are TGTGCCAGCAACCTTGGAGACACTGAAGCTTTCTTT.

This clonotype was counted ten times or more. The chain recombines TRBV7-9 with TRBJ2-3, with D unclear. The germline CDR1 and CDR2 sequences are SEHNR and FQNEAQ (reference sequence). Trimming stripped 6 bases from V and 4 bases from J, with 8 bases between. This CDR3 contains 12 residues. DNA of the CDR3: TGTGCCAGCAGTTTTACACCAGATACGCAGTATTTT. Protein sequence: CASSFTPDTQYF.

This clonotype was detected a few times. DNA for the CDR3: TGTGCCAGCAGCCCAATAGTGAGACTAGAGATCAATGAGCAGTTCTTC. As protein: CASSPIVRLEINEQFF. The chain couples TRBV7-2 to TRBJ2-1, with TRBD2 as a possible D gene (6 bases). CDR3 length: 16 residues. CDR1 SGHTA and CDR2 FQGNSA come from the germline V gene. The V end lost 5 bases, the J end lost 6 bases, and 20 bases lay between the germline ends.

This clonotype turned up a few times. The V call is TRBV7-2, the J call TRBJ1-3; D is unclear. The CDR3 length is 13 residues. Germline-derived CDR1 and CDR2 are SGHTA and FQGNSA. Trimming took 5 bases from V and 4 from J, leaving 9 bases between them. The CDR3 nucleotides read TGTGCCAGCAGCACCTCGAAGGGAAACACCATATATTTT. Translating gives CASSTSKGNTIYF.

A few counts support this clonotype. The chain has TRBV5-1 and TRBJ2-2; no definite D call. The V and J ends lost 1 base and 0 bases respectively, with 7 bases between them. This CDR3 spans 15 amino acids. Germline CDR1 reads SGHRS; CDR2 reads YFSETQ. The CDR3 sequence is CASSLPGSNTGELFF. The CDR3 DNA is TGCGCCAGCAGCTTGCCAGGTTCGAACACCGGGGAGCTGTTTTTT. Supplemented by reference TRBV5-1 and TRBJ2-2, the full variable domain reads KAGVTQTPRYLIKTRGQQVTLSCSPISGHRSVSWYQQTPGQGLQFLFEYFSETQRNKGNFPGRFSGRQFSNSRSEMNVSTLELGDSALYLCASSLPGSNTGELFFGEGSRLTVL.

This clonotype was seen only a few times. The gene calls are TRBV6-2 or TRBV6-3 and TRBJ2-7; D is possibly TRBD2 (6 bases). Between the trimmed V and J ends, which lost 0 bases and 8 bases, there was a span of 14 bases. Germline-derived CDR1 and CDR2 are MNHEY and SVGEGT. The CDR3 length is 14 residues. The CDR3 loop is CASSYSSGTLQQYV. DNA for the CDR3: TGTGCCAGCAGTTACTCGTCGGGGACTCTGCAGCAGTACGTC.

This clonotype was observed a handful of times. V and J are TRBV5-1 and TRBJ1-6; D remains unclear. CDR1 is SGHRS and CDR2 is YFSETQ in the germline V gene. The CDR3 consists of 14 residues. V lost 0 bases to trimming and J lost 5 bases, with 6 bases between them. The CDR3, as DNA: TGCGCCAGCAGCTTGGCACCGAATAATTCACCCCTCCACTTT. Amino acids: CASSLAPNNSPLHF.

Many counts were recorded for this clonotype. V is TRBV7-2 and J is TRBJ2-3; 10 bases match TRBD2. Germline trimming cut 5 bases from V and 4 bases from J; bases unmatched to any gene: 9. Per the germline V gene, CDR1 is SGHTA and CDR2 is FQGNSA. The CDR3 consists of 16 residues. The CDR3 region is CASSRASGGGADTQYF. CDR3 sequence (DNA): TGTGCCAGCAGCCGAGCTAGCGGGGGAGGGGCAGATACGCAGTATTTT. Complete variable domain (other parts from reference TRBV7-2 and TRBJ2-3): GAGVSQSPSNKVTEKGKDVELRCDPISGHTALYWYRQSLGQGLEFLIYFQGNSAPDKSGLPSDRFSAERTGGSVSTLTIQRTQQEDSAVYLCASSRASGGGADTQYFGPGTRLTVL.

This clonotype was detected a few times. The chain uses TRBV7-6 and TRBJ2-2; D unresolved. V dropped 1 base and J dropped 5 bases, with 8 bases sitting between them. In germline, CDR1 is SGHVS, CDR2 FNYEAQ. The CDR3 length is 14 residues. The DNA of the CDR3 is TGTGCCAGCAGCTTAGGCCCGGCTACCGGGGAGCTGTTTTTT. Residues: CASSLGPATGELFF.

V is TRBV6-6 and J is TRBJ2-7; 9 nucleotides match TRBD1. Germline CDR1 reads MNHNY; CDR2 reads SVGAGI (reference sequence). The CDR3 extends over 14 amino acids. V shed 0 bases and J 7 bases; nucleotides not matched to a gene: 4. The DNA for the CDR3 is TGTGCCAGCAGTTACTCGAGGACAGGGGATGAGCAGTACGTC. Translation gives CASSYSRTGDEQYV.